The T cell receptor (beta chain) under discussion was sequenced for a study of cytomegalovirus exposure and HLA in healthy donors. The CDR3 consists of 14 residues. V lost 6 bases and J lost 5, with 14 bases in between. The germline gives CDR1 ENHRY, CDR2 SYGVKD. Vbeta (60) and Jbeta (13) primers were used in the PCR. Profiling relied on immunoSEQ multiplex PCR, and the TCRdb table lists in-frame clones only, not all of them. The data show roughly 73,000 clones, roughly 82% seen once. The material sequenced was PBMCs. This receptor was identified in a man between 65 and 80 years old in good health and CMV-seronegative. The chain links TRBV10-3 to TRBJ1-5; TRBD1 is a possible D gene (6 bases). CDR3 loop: CAISWGGADQPQHF. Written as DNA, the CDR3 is TGTGCCATCAGCTGGGGGGGGGCAGATCAGCCCCAGCATTTT.